The 23 T cell receptor beta chains below all came from one sample that was sequenced in a study of regulatory T cells in long-lasting Graves disease. The sample's time point: persistent/refractory GD, antithyroid drugs over 5 years with positive TRAb. Extracted RNA from PBMCs served as the source of the TCR library. Both iRepertoire HTBI primers and Arm-PCR of CDR3 regions were used to build the TCR beta libraries. TCRdb recomputed calls from the multiplex PCR reads with MiXCR, one row per CDR3 protein. Of around 400,000 distinct CDR3 sequences listed, roughly a quarter are singletons. Specimen: peripheral blood mononuclear cells (PBMCs), collected when the disease was refractory, from a patient treated with antithyroid drugs. These receptors were taken from a female donor with Graves disease.

As regards this clonotype: Possible read error: a much larger clone is one base away. The V and J genes are TRBV5-1 and TRBJ2-7, with a possible D match to TRBD1 (6 bases). The CDR3 loop spans 14 amino acids. Germline-derived CDR1 and CDR2 are SGHRS and YFSETQ. The CDR3 sequence: CAGSLSGDNYEQYF. The DNA for the CDR3 is TGCGCCGGCAGCCTCTCAGGGGATAACTACGAGCAGTACTTC.

The chain links TRBV9 to TRBJ2-7, with D maybe TRBD2 (6 bases). Germline CDR1 reads SGDLS; CDR2 reads YYNGEE. Trimming removed 2 bases from V and 2 bases from J, with 23 bases in between. This CDR3 has 18 residues. This CDR3 reads CASSVGGSTSWMTYEQYF. The CDR3 DNA is TGTGCCAGCAGCGTCGGAGGATCGACTAGTTGGATGACCTACGAGCAGTACTTC.

The sample holds a few counts of this clonotype. The rearrangement links TRBV6-2 or TRBV6-3 to TRBJ2-7, with 10 positions matching TRBD2. V lost 7 bases and J lost 2; bases outside the gene matches: 8. Germline lookup yields CDR1 MNHEY and CDR2 SVGEGT. CDR3 length equals 15 residues. CDR3 nucleotide sequence: TGTGCCAGCACTAGGACTAGCGGTTTTACCTACGAGCAGTACTTC. Its protein product is CASTRTSGFTYEQYF.

This clonotype has just a few counts. This chain joins TRBV5-4 and TRBJ1-1, with D unresolved. In germline, CDR1 is SGHNT, CDR2 YYREEE (reference sequence). V lost 0 bases and J lost 1, with 10 bases in between. This CDR3 contains 15 residues. CDR3 coding DNA: TGTGCCAGCAGCTTGGCAAAGGGAGAGAACACTGAAGCTTTCTTT. It is translated as CASSLAKGENTEAFF.

Ten or more counts support this clonotype. The chain links TRBV30 to TRBJ1-2; 7 positions agree with TRBD1. CDR1 GTSNPN and CDR2 SVGIG come from the germline V gene (reference sequence). After removal of 4 bases from V and 7 bases from J, the junction contained 3 bases not matched to a gene. The CDR3 loop spans 11 amino acids. The DNA for the CDR3 is TGTGCCTGGACAGGGGGACTTGGCTACACCTTC. Its translation: CAWTGGLGYTF. Full variable domain (outside the CDR3, taken from reference TRBV30 and TRBJ1-2): SQTIHQWPATLVQPVGSPLSLECTVEGTSNPNLYWYRQAAGRGLQLLFYSVGIGQISSEVPQNLSASRPQDRQFILSSKKLLLSDSGFYLCAWTGGLGYTFGSGTRLTVV.

This clonotype has just one count. The rearrangement uses TRBV9 and TRBJ1-2, with D unclear. Germline CDR1 and CDR2: SGDLS and YYNGEE. Trimming stripped 0 bases from V and 7 bases from J, with 7 bases between. The length of the CDR3 is 12 residues. The CDR3 is CASSVGPGGYTF. CDR3 nucleotides: TGTGCCAGCAGCGTAGGACCGGGTGGCTACACCTTC.

The rearrangement links TRBV10-3 to TRBJ1-5; the match to TRBD1 covers 7 bases. The CDR3 is made up of 12 amino acids. CDR1 is ENHRY and CDR2 is SYGVKD in the germline V gene. The junction had 3 bases not matched to a gene; V was cut back by 11 bases and J by 2 bases. For the CDR3, the DNA is TGTGCCGCTCAGGGGGGCAATCAGCCCCAGCATTTT. Protein product: CAAQGGNQPQHF.

The rearrangement joins TRBV7-3 to TRBJ2-3; D is undetermined. Looked up from germline, CDR1 is SGHTA and CDR2 is FQGTGA. CDR3 length equals 13 residues. Trimming removed 2 bases from V and 8 bases from J, with 11 bases in between. CDR3 sequence: CASSLDSVSTQYF. The DNA of the CDR3 is TGTGCCAGCAGCTTAGATTCCGTCTCTACGCAGTATTTT.

This clonotype was recorded many times. The chain couples TRBV15 to TRBJ1-2; D unresolved. The CDR3 covers 15 residues. CDR1 is LNHNV and CDR2 is YYDKDF in the germline V gene (reference sequence). V shed 0 bases and J shed 4 bases, with 12 bases lying between them. The CDR3: CATSREGPILYGYTF. CDR3 coding DNA: TGTGCCACCAGCAGAGAAGGACCGATCCTCTATGGCTACACCTTC.

Comment on this clonotype: A much more abundant neighbour one base away suggests this may be a read error. The chain carries TRBV2 and TRBJ2-7; 9 bases match TRBD2. Trimming removed 2 bases from V and 8 bases from J; junction bases left unmatched: 7. Germline V gives CDR1 SNHLY, CDR2 FYNNEI. The CDR3 runs 14 residues. In DNA form, the CDR3 reads TGTGCCAGCAGTGAAAGCAGCGGGAGGTACAAGCAGTACTTC. It translates to CASSESSGRYKQYF.

This chain uses TRBV7-2 with TRBJ2-7, with 12 bases matching TRBD1. Germline assignment: CDR1 SGHTA and CDR2 FQGNSA. J lost 6 bases, V lost 2 bases, and 11 bases had no gene match. The CDR3 covers 17 residues. The chain's CDR3 is CASSLFGTGGLLAEQYF. The CDR3 DNA reads TGTGCCAGCAGCTTATTTGGGACAGGGGGCCTTTTGGCCGAGCAGTACTTC.

This clonotype was detected ten times or more. The V gene is TRBV20-1, the J gene TRBJ2-5, with TRBD2 matching 10 bases. J gave up 4 bases and V 6 bases, and 17 bases lay outside the gene matches. The CDR3 spans 17 residues. Germline V CDR1 and CDR2: DFQATT, SNEGSKA (reference sequence). As DNA, the CDR3 is TGCAGTGCCCAGGGGGCGGCTAGCGGGAGCGGGCCAGAGACCCAGTACTTC. Translated: CSAQGAASGSGPETQYF.

The V and J genes are TRBV6-2 or TRBV6-3 and TRBJ2-3; D tentatively fits TRBD1 or TRBD2 (5 bases each). CDR3 size: 15 residues. In germline, CDR1 is MNHEY, CDR2 SVGEGT. V was shortened by 2 bases and J by 4 bases, with 13 bases between the two germline ends. CDR3 coding DNA: TGTGCCAGCAGTTACCAAACCGGGGCGGCAGATACGCAGTATTTT. Its translation: CASSYQTGAADTQYF.

This clonotype was seen ten or more times. This chain links TRBV28 with TRBJ2-7, with 10 bases that match TRBD1. Trimming at V came to 4 bases and at J to 5 bases, leaving 8 bases not matched to a gene. Germline lookup yields CDR1 MDHEN and CDR2 SYDVKM. The CDR3 sequence is 15 residues long. CDR3 in amino acids: CASSSGTGVLDEQYF. CDR3 nucleotide sequence: TGTGCCAGCAGTTCCGGGACAGGGGTGTTGGACGAGCAGTACTTC.

This CDR3 reads CASSLASEKQYF. CDR3 DNA sequence: TGTGCCAGCAGCTTAGCAAGCGAGAAGCAGTATTTT. The chain employs TRBV7-2 and TRBJ2-3; no definite D call. V was pared by 0 bases and J by 11 bases, with 9 bases between. The CDR3 sequence is 12 residues long. From germline, CDR1 is SGHTA and CDR2 FQGNSA.

The J gene is TRBJ2-7, the V gene TRBV30; 8 positions match TRBD2. J gave up 5 bases and V 0 bases, and 9 bases lay outside the gene matches. The CDR3 totals 15 residues. CDR1 is GTSNPN, CDR2 SVGIG, per germline (reference sequence). The CDR3 loop reads CAWSVREGASNEQYF. DNA of the CDR3: TGTGCCTGGAGTGTCCGGGAGGGTGCGTCCAACGAGCAGTACTTC.

The table lists this clonotype with a few counts. V is TRBV6-1 and J is TRBJ1-1; 8 bases match TRBD1. The V segment lost 5 bases and the J segment 10 bases; nucleotides outside the gene matches: 3. Germline CDR1 MNHNS, CDR2 SASEGT. The CDR3 is 11 amino acids. For the CDR3, the DNA is TGTGCCAGCAGTCAGGGGGCAGGAGCTTTCTTT. Protein product: CASSQGAGAFF.

The sample holds many counts of this clonotype. V is TRBV6-1 and J is TRBJ1-5; TRBD1 agrees at 8 bases. The CDR3 is made up of 15 amino acids. Unmatched junction bases numbered 8, after V lost 10 bases and J lost 0 bases. Per germline, CDR1 MNHNS and CDR2 SASEGT. This CDR3 reads CATGRQGYSNQPQHF. The CDR3 DNA reads TGTGCCACGGGTAGACAGGGGTATAGCAATCAGCCCCAGCATTTT.

The rearrangement links TRBV2 to TRBJ2-3; D gene uncertain. The CDR3 contains 15 residues. The V end lost 7 bases, the J end lost 4 bases, and 18 bases lay between the germline ends. Looked up from germline, CDR1 is SNHLY and CDR2 is FYNNEI. CDR3 in amino acids: CASIKFGKVADTQYF. CDR3 bases: TGTGCCAGCATCAAATTTGGGAAGGTCGCAGATACGCAGTATTTT.

This clonotype occurred a few times. The genes are TRBV15 and TRBJ2-5; 9 nucleotides line up with TRBD2. Unmatched junction bases numbered 10, after V lost 3 bases and J lost 5 bases. Germline CDR1 and CDR2: LNHNV and YYDKDF (reference sequence). CDR3 size: 16 residues. The CDR3 DNA sequence: TGTGCCACCAGCAGCGGAGGACTAGCGCCATCCGAGACCCAGTACTTC. Its translation: CATSSGGLAPSETQYF. Combining the CDR3 with reference TRBV15 and TRBJ2-5 gives the whole variable domain DAMVIQNPRYQVTQFGKPVTLSCSQTLNHNVMYWYQQKSSQAPKLLFHYYDKDFNNEADTPDNFQSRRPNTSFCFLDIRSPGLGDTAMYLCATSSGGLAPSETQYFGPGTRLLVL.

This sequence joins TRBV30 and TRBJ1-5, with D possibly matching TRBD1 (5 bases). CDR1 is GTSNPN, CDR2 SVGIG, per germline (reference sequence). The CDR3 loop spans 15 amino acids. Trimming cost V 1 base and J 7 bases, with 17 bases left between them. The CDR3 nucleotides read TGTGCCTGGAGTGGGGGGGGACCGATCGGGCAGCCCCAGCATTTT. The encoded protein is CAWSGGGPIGQPQHF.

This clonotype was counted many times. V usage is TRBV2 and J usage is TRBJ2-7; TRBD1 agrees at 11 bases. V was pared by 1 base and J by 7 bases, with 6 bases of the junction left unmatched. The CDR3 sequence is 15 residues long. In germline, CDR1 is SNHLY, CDR2 FYNNEI. CDR3 sequence: CASSEGGTGGREQYF. DNA of the CDR3: TGTGCCAGCAGTGAAGGGGGGACAGGGGGGAGGGAGCAGTACTTC.

This clonotype was observed a few times. The CDR3 bases are TGTGCCAGCAGCGATATGACAGGGGCCTATGGCTACACCTTC. This gives the protein CASSDMTGAYGYTF. This chain joins TRBV5-5 and TRBJ1-2; TRBD1 matches at 8 bases. Losses at the gene ends were 4 bases for V and 4 bases for J; bases not matched to a gene: 6. Looked up from germline, CDR1 is SGHKS and CDR2 is YYEKEE (reference sequence). The CDR3 is made up of 14 amino acids. Variable domain in full (rest from reference TRBV5-5 and TRBJ1-2): DAGVTQSPTHLIKTRGQQVTLRCSPISGHKSVSWYQQVLGQGPQFIFQYYEKEERGRGNFPDRFSARQFPNYSSELNVNALLLGDSALYLCASSDMTGAYGYTFGSGTRLTVV.